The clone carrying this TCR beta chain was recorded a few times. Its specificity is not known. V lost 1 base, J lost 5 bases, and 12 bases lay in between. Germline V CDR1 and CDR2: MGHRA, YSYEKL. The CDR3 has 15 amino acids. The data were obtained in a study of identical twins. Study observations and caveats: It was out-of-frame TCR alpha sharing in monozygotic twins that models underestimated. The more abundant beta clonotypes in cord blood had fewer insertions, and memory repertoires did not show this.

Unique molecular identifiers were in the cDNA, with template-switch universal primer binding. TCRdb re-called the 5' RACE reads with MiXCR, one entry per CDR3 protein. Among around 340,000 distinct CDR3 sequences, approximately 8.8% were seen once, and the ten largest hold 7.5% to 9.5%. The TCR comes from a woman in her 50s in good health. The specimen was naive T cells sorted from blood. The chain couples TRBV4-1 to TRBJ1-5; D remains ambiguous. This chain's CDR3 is CASSQGQASDQPQHF. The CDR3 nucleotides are TGCGCCAGCAGCCAAGGTCAGGCAAGTGATCAGCCCCAGCATTTT.